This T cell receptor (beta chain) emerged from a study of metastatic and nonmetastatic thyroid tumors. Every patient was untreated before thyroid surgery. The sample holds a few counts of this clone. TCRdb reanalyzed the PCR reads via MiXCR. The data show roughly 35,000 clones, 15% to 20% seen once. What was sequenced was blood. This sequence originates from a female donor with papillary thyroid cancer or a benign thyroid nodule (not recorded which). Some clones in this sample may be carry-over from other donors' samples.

The CDR3 loop reads CASRPISQPQHF. The CDR3, as DNA: TGTGCCAGTAGACCGATAAGTCAGCCCCAGCATTTT. The chain links TRBV28 to TRBJ1-5, with no clear D. The CDR3 totals 12 residues. V shed 9 bases and J shed 6 bases, with 12 bases lying between them. Germline CDR1 MDHEN, CDR2 SYDVKM.